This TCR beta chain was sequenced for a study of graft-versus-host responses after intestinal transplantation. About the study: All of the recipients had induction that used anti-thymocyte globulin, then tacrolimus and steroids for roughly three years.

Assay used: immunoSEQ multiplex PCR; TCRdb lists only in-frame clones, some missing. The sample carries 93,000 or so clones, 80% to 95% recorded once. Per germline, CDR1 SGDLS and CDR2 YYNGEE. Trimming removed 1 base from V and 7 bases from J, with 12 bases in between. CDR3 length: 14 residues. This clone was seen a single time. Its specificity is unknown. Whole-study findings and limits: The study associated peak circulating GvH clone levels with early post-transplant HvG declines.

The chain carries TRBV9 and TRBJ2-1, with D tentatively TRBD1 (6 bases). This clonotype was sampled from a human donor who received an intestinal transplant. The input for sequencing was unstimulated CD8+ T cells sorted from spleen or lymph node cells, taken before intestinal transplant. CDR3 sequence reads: CASSVRGLGNEQFF. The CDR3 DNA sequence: TGTGCCAGCAGCGTAAGGGGGTTAGGGAATGAGCAGTTCTTC.